One T cell receptor (beta chain) is described in this entry. This record comes from a study of blood T cell repertoires in COVID-19. The CDR3 runs to 18 residues. The V segment lost 3 bases and the J segment 1 base; nucleotides outside the gene matches: 12. The germline V gene encodes CDR1 KGHSH and CDR2 LQKENI. The assay was immunoSEQ multiplex PCR, and TCRdb's table has in-frame clones only and misses some. In the table there are approximately 120,000 clones, roughly 90% of which are singletons. The rearrangement uses TRBV18 and TRBJ1-1; 9 positions agree with TRBD1. The sequence came from a man between 45 and 60 years old with acute or convalescent COVID-19. The sequenced material came from peripheral blood. DNA for the CDR3: TGTGCCAGCTCACCGTCCACAGGGGGCGCGGCGGGGAACACTGAAGCTTTCTTT. Its protein product is CASSPSTGGAAGNTEAFF.